This TCR beta chain stems from a study of Graves' ophthalmopathy and Graves' hyperthyroidism. Turning to the study itself: The blood sample was drawn at first diagnosis and before any treatment.

A roughly 9.7 ml volume of fresh peripheral blood provided the PBMCs. RNA transcripts served as template for amplifying TCR beta CDR3 sequences. Investigators did first-round RT-PCR with HTBI primers, then second-round multiplex PCR. TCRdb analysed the multiplex PCR reads with MiXCR anew, one entry per CDR3 protein. Among 500,000 to 700,000 distinct CDR3 sequences listed, 20% to 25% were seen once. This clonotype came up a few times. The germline gives CDR1 LNHNV, CDR2 YYDKDF (reference sequence). With 0 bases removed from V and 3 bases from J, the gap between germline ends came to 15 bases. The CDR3 sequence is 16 residues long.

The genes are TRBV15 and TRBJ2-7; the D call may be TRBD1 or TRBD2 (5 bases each). The receptor's source is a woman aged 18 to 35 with stable Graves' hyperthyroidism. Some clones in this sample may be carry-over from other donors' samples. The sequencing sample was made of peripheral blood. The CDR3 here is CATSRDRGRSDYEQYF. CDR3 in DNA: TGTGCCACCAGCAGAGATAGGGGACGCAGCGACTACGAGCAGTACTTC.